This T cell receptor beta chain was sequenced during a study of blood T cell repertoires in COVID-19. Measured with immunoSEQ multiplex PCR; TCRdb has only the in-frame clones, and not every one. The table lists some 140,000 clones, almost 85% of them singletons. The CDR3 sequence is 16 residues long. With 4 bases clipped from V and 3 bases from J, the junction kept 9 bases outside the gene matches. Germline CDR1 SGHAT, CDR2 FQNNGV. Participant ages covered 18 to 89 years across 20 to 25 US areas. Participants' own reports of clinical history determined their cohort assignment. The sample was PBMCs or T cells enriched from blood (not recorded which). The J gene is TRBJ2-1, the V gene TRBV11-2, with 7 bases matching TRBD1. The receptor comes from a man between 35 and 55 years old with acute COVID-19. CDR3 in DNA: TGTGCCAGCAGCTCCAACAGGGGCTCCTTCTACAATGAGCAGTTCTTC. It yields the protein CASSSNRGSFYNEQFF.